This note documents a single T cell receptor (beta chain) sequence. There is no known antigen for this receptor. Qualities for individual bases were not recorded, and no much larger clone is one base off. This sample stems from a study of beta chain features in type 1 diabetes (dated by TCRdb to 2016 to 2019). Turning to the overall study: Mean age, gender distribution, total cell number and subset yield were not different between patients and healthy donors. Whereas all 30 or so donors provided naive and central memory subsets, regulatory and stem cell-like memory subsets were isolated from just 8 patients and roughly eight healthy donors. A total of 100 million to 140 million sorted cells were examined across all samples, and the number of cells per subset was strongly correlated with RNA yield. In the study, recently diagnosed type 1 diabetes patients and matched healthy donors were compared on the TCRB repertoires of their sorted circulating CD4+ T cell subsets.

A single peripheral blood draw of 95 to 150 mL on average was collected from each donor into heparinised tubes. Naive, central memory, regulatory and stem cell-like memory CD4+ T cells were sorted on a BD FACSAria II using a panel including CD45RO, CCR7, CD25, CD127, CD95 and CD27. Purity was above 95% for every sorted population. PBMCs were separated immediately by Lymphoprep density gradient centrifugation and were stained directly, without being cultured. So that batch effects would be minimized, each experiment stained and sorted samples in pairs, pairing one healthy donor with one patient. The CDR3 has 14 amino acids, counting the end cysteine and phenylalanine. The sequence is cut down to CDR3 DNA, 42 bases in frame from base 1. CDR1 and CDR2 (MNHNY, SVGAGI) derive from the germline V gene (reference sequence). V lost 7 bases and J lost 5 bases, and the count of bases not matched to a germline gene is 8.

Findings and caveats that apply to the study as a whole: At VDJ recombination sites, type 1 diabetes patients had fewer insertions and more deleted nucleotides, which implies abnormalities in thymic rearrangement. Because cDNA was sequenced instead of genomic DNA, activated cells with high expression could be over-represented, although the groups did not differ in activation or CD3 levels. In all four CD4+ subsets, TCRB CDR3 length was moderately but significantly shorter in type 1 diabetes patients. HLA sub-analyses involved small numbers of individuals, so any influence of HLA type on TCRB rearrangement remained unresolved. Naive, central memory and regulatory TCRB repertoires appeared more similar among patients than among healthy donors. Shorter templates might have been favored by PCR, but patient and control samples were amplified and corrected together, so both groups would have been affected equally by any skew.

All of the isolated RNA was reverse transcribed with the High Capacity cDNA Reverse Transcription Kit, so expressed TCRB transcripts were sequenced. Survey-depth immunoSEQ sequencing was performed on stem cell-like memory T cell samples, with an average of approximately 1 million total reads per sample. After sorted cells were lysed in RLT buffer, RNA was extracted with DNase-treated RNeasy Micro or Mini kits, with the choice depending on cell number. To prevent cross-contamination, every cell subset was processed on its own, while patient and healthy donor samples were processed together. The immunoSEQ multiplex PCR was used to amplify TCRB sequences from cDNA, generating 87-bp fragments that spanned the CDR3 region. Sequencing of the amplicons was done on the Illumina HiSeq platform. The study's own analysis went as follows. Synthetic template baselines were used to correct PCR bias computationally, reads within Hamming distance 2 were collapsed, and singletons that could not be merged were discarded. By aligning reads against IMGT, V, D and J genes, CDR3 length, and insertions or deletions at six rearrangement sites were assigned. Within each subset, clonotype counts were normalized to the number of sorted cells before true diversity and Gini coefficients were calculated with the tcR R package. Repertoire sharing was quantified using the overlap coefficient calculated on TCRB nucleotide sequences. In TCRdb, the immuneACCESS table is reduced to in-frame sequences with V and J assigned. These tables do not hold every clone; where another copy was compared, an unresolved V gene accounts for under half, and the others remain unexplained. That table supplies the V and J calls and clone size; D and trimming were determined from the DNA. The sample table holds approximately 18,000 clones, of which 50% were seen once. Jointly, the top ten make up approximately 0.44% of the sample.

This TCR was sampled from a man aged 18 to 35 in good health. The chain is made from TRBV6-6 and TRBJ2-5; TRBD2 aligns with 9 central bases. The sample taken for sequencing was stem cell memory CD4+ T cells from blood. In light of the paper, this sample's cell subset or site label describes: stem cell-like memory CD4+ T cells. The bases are TGTGCCAGCACCGGACTAGCGTTCGGGGAGACCCAGTACTTC. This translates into CASTGLAFGETQYF.